The 20 T cell receptor beta chains below come from one sample, sequenced in a study of cytomegalovirus exposure and HLA in healthy donors. Here immunoSEQ multiplex PCR was the method, and the copy in TCRdb shows in-frame clones only, minus some. The sample has 200,000 to 250,000 clones; roughly 84% are singletons. What was sequenced was PBMCs. These receptors were taken from a woman aged 25 to 39 in good health and CMV-seropositive.

The chain joins TRBV9 to TRBJ1-1; a weak D match, TRBD1 (6 bases). The germline V gene encodes CDR1 SGDLS and CDR2 YYNGEE. Between the trimmed V and J ends, which lost 3 bases and 4 bases, there was a span of 10 bases. The CDR3 totals 13 residues. CDR3 DNA: TGTGCCAGCAGCGAAACAGGGTTCACTGAAGCTTTCTTT. Translating gives CASSETGFTEAFF.

The chain links TRBV6-5 to TRBJ2-7; weak D call: TRBD1 (5 bases). Germline assignment: CDR1 MNHEY and CDR2 SVGAGI. V was trimmed by 2 bases and J by 0 bases, leaving 11 bases between them. The CDR3 contains 15 residues. The CDR3 DNA sequence: TGTGCCAGCAGTTACGTTCCCGACAGCTCCTACGAGCAGTACTTC. It is translated as CASSYVPDSSYEQYF.

This chain links TRBV4-3 with TRBJ2-3; no firm D call. V lost 1 base and J 6 bases, leaving 11 bases between the germline ends. The CDR3 consists of 14 residues. Germline CDR1 is LGHNA and CDR2 is YSLEER. CDR3 sequence (DNA): TGCGCCAGCAGCCAAGGTGAAGCGTCCGATACGCAGTATTTT. Its protein is CASSQGEASDTQYF.

This chain connects TRBV9 to TRBJ1-4, with TRBD1 as a possible D gene (5 bases). Deletions cut 4 bases from V and 0 bases from J, with 13 bases between. CDR1 and CDR2 (germline): SGDLS, YYNGEE. CDR3 length: 16 residues. CDR3 loop: CASSPDSEATNEKLFF. The CDR3 DNA reads as TGTGCCAGCAGCCCTGACAGCGAAGCAACTAATGAAAAACTGTTTTTT.

The rearrangement uses TRBV6-5 and TRBJ1-2, with D unresolved. The germline gives CDR1 MNHEY, CDR2 SVGAGI. V was pared by 4 bases and J by 8 bases, with 20 bases between. The CDR3 is 15 amino acids. In DNA form, the CDR3 reads TGTGCCAGCAGTTCCTCAATTGACGTTCGTACAGGCTACACCTTC. This codes for CASSSSIDVRTGYTF.

The chain uses TRBV27 and TRBJ2-6, with a tentative D call TRBD2 (5 bases). The germline gives CDR1 MNHEY, CDR2 SMNVEV (reference sequence). CDR3 length: 16 residues. Trimming left V 2 bases short and J 0 bases short, with 8 bases between. The CDR3 bases are TGTGCCAGCAGTTTAGGACTTTACTCTGGGGCCAACGTCCTGACTTTC. Translation: CASSLGLYSGANVLTF.

This rearrangement joins TRBV4-2 to TRBJ2-5; unclear D gene. The ends were cut back, 0 bases at V and 7 bases at J, with 12 bases in the middle. Germline CDR1 reads LGHNA; CDR2 reads YNFKEQ. This CDR3 is 14 amino acids long. The CDR3 DNA is TGTGCCAGCAGCCAAGACTGGCGCGAAGGGACCCAGTACTTC. It encodes CASSQDWREGTQYF.

The genes are TRBV5-6 and TRBJ1-1; 9 nucleotides match TRBD1. Germline V CDR1 and CDR2: SGHDT, YYEEEE. V dropped 3 bases and J dropped 4; count of bases not matched to a gene: 10. The CDR3 is 16 amino acids. CDR3 DNA sequence: TGTGCCAGCAGCTGGGACAGGGAGTGGTCGAGCACTGAAGCTTTCTTT. Its protein product is CASSWDREWSSTEAFF.

This clone has a count of ten or more. The chain carries TRBV27 and TRBJ1-5; 7 positions agree with TRBD1. The CDR3 covers 14 residues. J lost 5 bases, V lost 5 bases, and 6 bases had no gene match. Looked up from germline, CDR1 is MNHEY and CDR2 is SMNVEV (reference sequence). CDR3 region: CASSPTGYHQPQHF. In DNA, the CDR3 is TGTGCCAGCAGTCCGACAGGGTACCATCAGCCCCAGCATTTT.

The V call is TRBV30, the J call TRBJ1-2, with D hard to call. V lost 2 bases and J 2 bases, leaving 12 bases between the germline ends. CDR1 is GTSNPN, CDR2 SVGIG, per germline (reference sequence). The CDR3 totals 14 residues. The CDR3 region is CAWSKTVRNYGYTF. The CDR3 DNA sequence: TGTGCCTGGAGTAAGACGGTGCGAAACTATGGCTACACCTTC.

The CDR3 coding sequence is TGTGCCAGCAGCTTAGTTCGGGGGCCCGAGCAGTACTTC. Encoded protein: CASSLVRGPEQYF. The V and J genes are TRBV11-2 and TRBJ2-7; D may match TRBD1 or TRBD2 (6 bases each). V dropped 1 base and J dropped 6 bases, with 10 bases sitting between them. The CDR3 loop spans 13 amino acids. Germline V CDR1 and CDR2: SGHAT, FQNNGV. The full variable domain, in which reference TRBV11-2 and TRBJ2-7 provide the parts outside the CDR3, is EAGVAQSPRYKIIEKRQSVAFWCNPISGHATLYWYQQILGQGPKLLIQFQNNGVVDDSQLPKDRFSAERLKGVDSTLKIQPAKLEDSAVYLCASSLVRGPEQYFGPGTRLTVT.

The chain carries TRBV6-1 and TRBJ1-4; unclear D gene. The length of the CDR3 is 15 residues. CDR1 and CDR2 (germline): MNHNS, SASEGT. V lost 6 bases, J lost 0 bases, and 11 bases lay in between. The CDR3 sequence: CASRGSDATNEKLFF. CDR3 nucleotides: TGTGCCAGCAGGGGCAGCGATGCAACTAATGAAAAACTGTTTTTT.

The chain combines TRBV5-6 with TRBJ2-6; 8 bases map to TRBD1. The V segment lost 2 bases and the J segment 0 bases; nucleotides outside the gene matches: 7. CDR1 is SGHDT, CDR2 YYEEEE, per germline. The CDR3 consists of 18 residues. This CDR3 is CASSFDGTGDSGANVLTF. CDR3 in DNA: TGTGCCAGCAGCTTTGATGGGACAGGCGACTCTGGGGCCAACGTCCTGACTTTC.

The rearrangement joins TRBV13 to TRBJ2-7; D is perhaps TRBD2 (5 bases). In germline, CDR1 is PRHDT, CDR2 FYEKMQ (reference sequence). V lost 5 bases to trimming and J lost 3 bases, with 11 bases between them. CDR3 length: 13 residues. The CDR3 sequence: CASSRIAFYEQYF. In nucleotides, the CDR3 is TGTGCCAGCAGCAGAATAGCGTTCTACGAGCAGTACTTC.

This chain connects TRBV13 to TRBJ2-7; D gene unclear. The germline gives CDR1 PRHDT, CDR2 FYEKMQ (reference sequence). V lost 3 bases and J lost 8, with 14 bases in between. The CDR3 spans 13 residues. CDR3 DNA: TGTGCCAGCAGCTTGGACGGATCTACCCAGCAGTACTTC. The encoded protein is CASSLDGSTQQYF.

This rearrangement joins TRBV13 to TRBJ2-3, with D possibly being TRBD1 or TRBD2 (6 bases each). V was pared by 6 bases and J by 5 bases, with 15 bases between. Germline V gene data show CDR1 as PRHDT and CDR2 as FYEKMQ (reference sequence). CDR3 length equals 14 residues. CDR3 residues: CASRSHGGRDTQYF. The CDR3 DNA reads as TGTGCCAGCAGGAGCCACGGGGGCAGAGATACGCAGTATTTT.

V and J are TRBV4-1 and TRBJ1-1, with no clear D. This CDR3 is 15 amino acids long. Germline V lookup: CDR1 MGHRA, CDR2 YSYEKL. The V end lost 0 bases, the J end lost 1 base, and 9 bases lay between the germline ends. The CDR3 loop is CASSQDIFENTEAFF. CDR3 nucleotides: TGCGCCAGCAGCCAAGATATATTCGAGAACACTGAAGCTTTCTTT.

This clone came up a few times. The gene calls are TRBV4-1 and TRBJ2-1; D is unresolved. CDR3 length: 15 residues. The germline V and J ends were trimmed by 1 base and 8 bases, with 15 bases remaining between them. Germline CDR1 MGHRA, CDR2 YSYEKL. CDR3: CASSQVFPSRDEQFF. Here the CDR3 DNA reads TGCGCCAGCAGCCAAGTTTTCCCCAGCCGCGATGAGCAGTTCTTC.

The rearrangement links TRBV5-1 to TRBJ1-1; D uncertain. Trimming cost V 4 bases and J 1 base, with 14 bases left between them. This CDR3 region has 15 residues. The germline CDR1 and CDR2 sequences are SGHRS and YFSETQ. The CDR3 DNA sequence: TGCGCCAGCAGCCTCCTTAACCCAGGGAACACTGAAGCTTTCTTT. This translates into CASSLLNPGNTEAFF.

This clone occurred once. The V and J genes are TRBV6-6 and TRBJ1-4; D not certain. The CDR3 length is 13 residues. Germline V gene sequence: CDR1 MNHNY, CDR2 SVGAGI (reference sequence). The germline V and J ends were trimmed by 6 bases and 10 bases, with 15 bases remaining between them. The CDR3 DNA follows: TGTGCCAGCAGCGCCACTTCGGGAGGAAAACTGTTTTTT. It translates to CASSATSGGKLFF.